This T cell receptor beta chain is from a study of T cell repertoires in cytomegalovirus infection. Overall study findings and caveats: It was HLA-C-restricted CMV-specific TCR beta clonotypes that dominated the response ex vivo.

MiXCR, run by TCRdb on the reads, gives a single entry per CDR3 protein. The sample carries a few hundred thousand distinct CDR3 sequences, 30% to 40% recorded once. Remarks on this clonotype: Its target is not known.

The receptor comes from a human donor in good health (CMV status not recorded). Some clones in this sample may be carry-over from other donors' samples. Sequencing used cultured PBMCs, obtained from culture after CMV antigen stimulation.

The CDR3 spells CASRDGTGAYEQYV. The CDR3 DNA reads as TGTGCCAGCAGAGACGGGACGGGTGCCTACGAGCAGTACGTC. This sequence joins TRBV6-2 or TRBV6-3 and TRBJ2-7; the D call may be TRBD1 or TRBD2 (5 bases each). Germline V gives CDR1 MNHEY, CDR2 SVGEGT. V was trimmed by 6 bases and J by 2 bases, leaving 14 bases between them. This CDR3 is 14 amino acids long.